This T cell receptor (beta chain) was obtained from a study of blood T cell repertoires in COVID-19 (dated by TCRdb to 2019 to 2021). About the investigation overall: The collaborator samples originated in the United States, Italy and Spain and spanned the acute and convalescent phases of COVID-19. Subjects who had been exposed to COVID-19, were actively infected with it, or had recovered from it provided the deeply sampled blood TCRbeta repertoires that made up the dataset. Samples came from the ongoing ImmuneRACE study (first 160 participants) plus 1,254 subjects from 6 global collaborators. The material from the prospective study consisted of cDNA or gDNA derived from T cells, B-cell-depleted T cells, or PBMCs. Where available, HLA class I and class II types were obtained from metadata supplied by the sample provider rather than from assay-based typing. The repertoires were released in a freely available public database intended as a resource for research on the immune response to SARS-CoV-2. Nearly every sample came with metadata listing a de-identified subject ID, COVID-19 status, age in years and sex.

The immunoSEQ Assay, a bias-controlled multiplex PCR, was used to amplify TCRbeta CDR3 regions from genomic DNA. The paper's processing steps were these. The number of nucleated cells in each sample was estimated by amplification of reference gene primers within the assay. To quantify the absolute abundance of each unique TCRbeta CDR3 rearrangement, sequence reads were collapsed and filtered. For each sample, productive Simpson clonality was calculated as the square root of Simpson's diversity index across productive rearrangements. This immuneACCESS table, as held by TCRdb, lists in-frame sequences with V and J called but not all clones. Of the missing ones, under half trace to an unresolved V gene in checked studies; the others have no known cause. V and J calls and clone size are as listed in that table; D and trimming were resolved from the DNA. Present in this sample are about 110,000 clones, over 80% of which were seen just once. The ten most abundant clones make up 0.8% to 1% of the sample.

The collaborating institutions used their own protocols to collect whole blood in K2EDTA tubes. For TCRbeta analysis, collaborator samples were shipped as frozen whole blood, as isolated PBMCs, or as DNA extracted from either sample type. Deletion took 5 bases off V and 4 bases off J, with a span of 9 bases between the germline ends. CDR1 and CDR2, looked up from the germline V gene (reference sequence), are MNHNY and SVGAGI. The CDR3 contains 13 residues, cysteine and phenylalanine counted. CDR3 DNA is the only sequence kept; it has 39 bases, read in frame from the first base. Overall results and qualifications from the work: The quantity of clinical and demographic metadata differed by source and by participant and was supplied without curation.

A remark on this clone: No cognate antigen has been identified for it. Base qualities are not at hand, and no much larger clone is one base apart.

The sequence derives from a woman between 65 and 79 years old with acute or convalescent COVID-19. The material sequenced was peripheral blood. The chain employs TRBV6-6 and TRBJ1-5; 6 matching bases give a weak D call of TRBD1. The DNA sequence is TGTGCCAGCAGTAACGACAGGAATCAGCCCCAGCATTTT. It encodes CASSNDRNQPQHF.